This T cell receptor (beta chain) comes out of a study of early T cells in non-severe SARS-CoV-2 infection. Study background: Sequencing of bulk RNA from unsorted whole blood was done, without chain pairing.

By proportion, this clonotype is medium-sized (0.01 to 0.1%). The length of the CDR3 is 14 residues. Germline values: CDR1 DFQATT, CDR2 SNEGSKA (reference sequence). V was trimmed by 3 bases and J by 3 bases, leaving 14 bases between them. Unique molecular identifiers were attached to individual cDNA molecules. TCRdb processed the 5' RACE reads anew with MiXCR; each CDR3 protein has one entry. The sample lists 75,000 to 90,000 distinct CDR3 sequences, about 15% occurring once. The chain combines TRBV20-1 with TRBJ1-1; perhaps TRBD1 as D (5 bases). Sample: whole blood. The sequence derives from an adult who was a healthcare worker with PCR-confirmed SARS-CoV-2 infection or an uninfected control (not recorded which). The CDR3 DNA reads as TGCAGTGCTAGTGGACATAGGGATTACACTGAAGCTTTCTTT. This sequence encodes CSASGHRDYTEAFF.